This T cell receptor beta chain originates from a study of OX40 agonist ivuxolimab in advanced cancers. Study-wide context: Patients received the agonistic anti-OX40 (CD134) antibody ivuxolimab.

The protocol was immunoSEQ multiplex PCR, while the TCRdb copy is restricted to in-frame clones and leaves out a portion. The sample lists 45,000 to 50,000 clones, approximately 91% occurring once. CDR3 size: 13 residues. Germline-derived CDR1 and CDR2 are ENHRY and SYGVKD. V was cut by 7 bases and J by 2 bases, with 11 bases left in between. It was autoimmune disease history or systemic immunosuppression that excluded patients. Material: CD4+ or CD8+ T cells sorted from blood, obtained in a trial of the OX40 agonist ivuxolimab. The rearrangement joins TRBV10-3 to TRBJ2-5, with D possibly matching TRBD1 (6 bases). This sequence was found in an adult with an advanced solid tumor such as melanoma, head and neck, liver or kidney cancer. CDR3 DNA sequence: TGTGCCATCAACCGCGGACAGCAAGAGACCCAGTACTTC. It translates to CAINRGQQETQYF.